One sample yielded the 11 T cell receptor beta chains listed below, sequenced in a study of blood T cell repertoires in COVID-19. Repertoires were generated with immunoSEQ multiplex PCR, while TCRdb's copy carries only in-frame clones and drops some. The sample gives roughly 45,000 clones, roughly 90% of which show up once; roughly 7.6% is in the top ten. The sample taken for sequencing was peripheral blood. These receptors originate from a man aged 60-69 years with active COVID-19.

The rearrangement links TRBV6-2 or TRBV6-3 to TRBJ1-1; D is unclear. The germline V gene has CDR1 MNHEY and CDR2 SVGEGT. With 5 bases removed from V and 1 base from J, the gap between germline ends came to 11 bases. The CDR3 extends over 14 amino acids. The CDR3 loop reads CASSRPMANTEAFF. CDR3 sequence (DNA): TGTGCCAGCAGTCGCCCGATGGCGAACACTGAAGCTTTCTTT.

This chain connects TRBV5-1 to TRBJ2-2, with 12 bases that match TRBD1. Germline assignment: CDR1 SGHRS and CDR2 YFSETQ. This CDR3 contains 17 residues. V lost 2 bases, J lost 5 bases, and 7 bases stayed unmatched. The CDR3 DNA is TGCGCCAGCAGCTTTTTGGGACAGGGGGCAGATACCGGGGAGCTGTTTTTT. Encoded protein: CASSFLGQGADTGELFF.

The CDR3 DNA is TGTGCCAGCAGTCAAAGACAGGGTAACACAGATACGCAGTATTTT. Protein sequence: CASSQRQGNTDTQYF. The gene calls are TRBV6-6 and TRBJ2-3; 7 bases map to TRBD1. CDR1 is MNHNY, CDR2 SVGAGI, per germline (reference sequence). The length of the CDR3 is 15 residues. The V gene end was trimmed by 5 bases and the J gene end by 2 bases; junction bases not matched to a gene: 7.

V gene TRBV18 combines with J gene TRBJ2-3; D is unclear. CDR3 length: 14 amino acids. Deletions cut 2 bases from V and 3 bases from J, with 9 bases between. CDR1 KGHSH and CDR2 LQKENI come from the germline V gene. The CDR3 loop is CASSPDTVTDTQYF. The CDR3 DNA follows: TGTGCCAGCTCACCAGACACGGTTACAGATACGCAGTATTTT.

This clone showed up just a few times. V usage is TRBV27 and J usage is TRBJ2-7, with D maybe TRBD1 (7 bases). Germline V gene lookup returns CDR1 MNHEY and CDR2 SMNVEV (reference sequence). The V and J ends lost 4 bases and 7 bases respectively, with 14 bases between them. The CDR3 extends over 13 amino acids. The CDR3 region has the DNA TGTGCCAGCAGTTCGACTTCAGGGGGGGAGCAGTACTTC. Protein sequence: CASSSTSGGEQYF.

The chain carries TRBV25-1 and TRBJ2-7, with D possibly TRBD1 on 7 matching bases. CDR1 is MGHDK and CDR2 is SYGVNS in the germline V gene. V was pared by 4 bases and J by 3 bases, with 19 bases between. The CDR3 spans 16 residues. CDR3 DNA: TGTGCCAGCAGTGGGTTCCGACAGGGAGGTAGCTACGAGCAGTACTTC. Its translation: CASSGFRQGGSYEQYF.

This rearrangement joins TRBV24-1 to TRBJ2-5; TRBD2 matches 7 bases. Per the germline V gene, CDR1 is KGHDR and CDR2 is SFDVKD. Trimming removed 6 bases from V and 1 base from J; junction bases left unmatched: 7. The CDR3 consists of 15 residues. The CDR3 nucleotides are TGTGCCACCAGTAAGGCGGGAGCCCTCCAAGAGACCCAGTACTTC. Protein: CATSKAGALQETQYF.

This chain joins TRBV5-1 and TRBJ2-1; possible D gene TRBD2, 6 bases. V lost 0 bases and J lost 5, with 9 bases in between. Germline assignment: CDR1 SGHRS and CDR2 YFSETQ. This CDR3 has 14 residues. CDR3 residues: CASSLASAHNEQFF. Written as DNA, the CDR3 is TGCGCCAGCAGCTTGGCTAGCGCCCACAATGAGCAGTTCTTC.

This clone has just one count. The chain employs TRBV5-1 and TRBJ2-3; the D gene is possibly TRBD2 (5 bases). CDR3 length: 15 amino acids. V was pared by 2 bases and J by 0 bases, with 10 bases between. CDR1 SGHRS and CDR2 YFSETQ come from the germline V gene. The CDR3 nucleotides read TGCGCCAGCAGCTTTCCCGGCGGGAGCACAGATACGCAGTATTTT. This codes for CASSFPGGSTDTQYF.

This clone was seen more than once but under ten times. This chain links TRBV6-5 with TRBJ2-1, with 10 bases matching TRBD2. CDR1 is MNHEY and CDR2 is SVGAGI in the germline V gene. V trimming: 2 bases; J trimming: 4 bases; junction bases outside the gene matches: 5. The CDR3 contains 16 residues. CDR3 bases: TGTGCCAGCAGTTACACGCTAGCGGGAGCGTACAATGAGCAGTTCTTC. This encodes CASSYTLAGAYNEQFF.

J is TRBJ2-2 and V is TRBV6-6; 8 bases match TRBD1. CDR1 and CDR2 (germline): MNHNY, SVGAGI (reference sequence). The CDR3 extends over 16 amino acids. Unmatched junction bases numbered 11, after V lost 6 bases and J lost 5 bases. CDR3 residues: CASRLSQGAGTGELFF. The CDR3 DNA reads TGTGCCAGCAGGTTGTCTCAGGGGGCAGGAACCGGGGAGCTGTTTTTT.